These T cell receptor beta chains were read from a single sample in a study of T cells in Graves' hyperthyroidism and ophthalmopathy. TCRdb ran MiXCR on the multiplex PCR reads and lists one entry per CDR3 protein. The sample shows about 24,000 distinct CDR3 sequences, roughly 49% of them seen only once. Sequenced material: blood. All receptors come from a woman in her thirties or forties with Graves' hyperthyroidism that later progressed to Graves' ophthalmopathy. Both conserved end residues are part of each CDR3. D genes are given only for firm matches. The size field is filled for only some rows; it gives once, few, many or a size class.

j_gene: TRBJ2-7; len: 9; v_gene: TRBV2; abundance: .; d_gene: .; CDR3nt: TGTGCCAGCGGCGGAGAGCAGTACTTC; CDR3aa: CASGGEQYF
j_gene: TRBJ2-7; len: 14; v_gene: TRBV2; abundance: .; d_gene: TRBD1; CDR3nt: TGTGCCAGCATTATGGGACAGGGGGACTACGAGCAGTACTTC; CDR3aa: CASIMGQGDYEQYF
j_gene: TRBJ2-1; len: 14; v_gene: TRBV12-3/TRBV12-4; abundance: .; d_gene: .; CDR3nt: TGTGCCAGCAGTTTAGGGGCTATTTACAATGAGCAGTTCTTC; CDR3aa: CASSLGAIYNEQFF
j_gene: TRBJ2-1; len: 16; v_gene: TRBV19; abundance: .; d_gene: TRBD2; CDR3nt: TGTGCCAGTAGTACCTCCCGGACTAGCAGCGACAATGAGCAGTTCTTC; CDR3aa: CASSTSRTSSDNEQFF
j_gene: TRBJ2-1; len: 14; v_gene: TRBV29-1; abundance: .; d_gene: .; CDR3nt: TGCAGCAGTTTAGGCGGGACGGGCTGGAATGAGCAGTTCTTC; CDR3aa: CSSLGGTGWNEQFF
j_gene: TRBJ1-4; len: 13; v_gene: TRBV7-6; abundance: medium-sized; d_gene: .; CDR3nt: TGTGCCAGCAGCTATAGCGATCATGAAAAACTGTTTTTT; CDR3aa: CASSYSDHEKLFF
j_gene: TRBJ2-5; len: 12; v_gene: TRBV7-3; abundance: .; d_gene: .; CDR3nt: TGTGCCAGCTCCTCGGAGGGTGAGACCCAGTACTTC; CDR3aa: CASSSEGETQYF
j_gene: TRBJ2-2; len: 13; v_gene: TRBV6-4; abundance: .; d_gene: .; CDR3nt: TGTGCCAACAGTGATTCAGACACCGGCGAGCTGTTTTTT; CDR3aa: CANSDSDTGELFF
j_gene: TRBJ2-2; len: 9; v_gene: TRBV10-3; abundance: .; d_gene: .; CDR3nt: TGTGCCATCACCGGGGAGCTGTTTTTT; CDR3aa: CAITGELFF
j_gene: TRBJ2-1; len: 16; v_gene: TRBV7-3; abundance: .; d_gene: TRBD2; CDR3nt: TGTGCCAGCAGCATCCGAGCGGGAGGGTCCCACAATGAGCAGTTCTTC; CDR3aa: CASSIRAGGSHNEQFF
j_gene: TRBJ2-7; len: 14; v_gene: TRBV20-1; abundance: .; d_gene: TRBD2; CDR3nt: TGCAGTGCTTTTAGCGGGAGGCATTCGGGCGAGCAGTACTTC; CDR3aa: CSAFSGRHSGEQYF
j_gene: TRBJ2-3; len: 12; v_gene: TRBV25-1; abundance: .; d_gene: .; CDR3nt: TGTGCCAGCGAAGGTCAGACAGATACGCAGTATTTT; CDR3aa: CASEGQTDTQYF
j_gene: TRBJ2-1; len: 15; v_gene: TRBV19; abundance: .; d_gene: .; CDR3nt: TGTGCCAGTAGTACATATCTCGGGTTAGCGAGTGAGCAGTTCTTC; CDR3aa: CASSTYLGLASEQFF
j_gene: TRBJ2-7; len: 16; v_gene: TRBV7-9; abundance: .; d_gene: .; CDR3nt: TGTGCCAGCAGCTCCCCCCTGGGGACAAGCGACTACGAGCAGTACTTC; CDR3aa: CASSSPLGTSDYEQYF
j_gene: TRBJ2-3; len: 16; v_gene: TRBV30; abundance: .; d_gene: TRBD2; CDR3nt: TGTGCCTGGAGTGTACTAGCGGGAGAAGGCACAGATACGCAGTATTTT; CDR3aa: CAWSVLAGEGTDTQYF
j_gene: TRBJ2-2; len: 14; v_gene: TRBV20-1; abundance: .; d_gene: .; CDR3nt: TGCAGTGCTAGAGAGGGGGGACTTCCGGGGGAGCTGTTTTTT; CDR3aa: CSAREGGLPGELFF